Listed below are T cell receptor beta chains from one sample, sequenced in a study of shared clonotypes between healthy human individuals. The assay was immunoSEQ multiplex PCR, and TCRdb's table has in-frame clones only and misses some. The sample consists of millions of clones, approximately 93% of them appearing once. Source material: naive CD4+ T cells from PBMCs. These receptors originate from a man younger than 35 in good health. Some clones in this sample may be carry-over from other donors' samples. Both conserved end residues are part of each CDR3. The order of the fields is D gene, V gene, J gene, clone size, CDR3 protein, CDR3 DNA. A D gene is named only where the DNA matches it firmly. A row's size may be missing; if present it is once, few, many or a size class.

>-|TRBV13|TRBJ1-2|-
CASSSYPAEWAGGGYTF
TGTGCCAGCAGCTCGTATCCAGCCGAATGGGCGGGAGGTGGCTACACCTTC
>-|TRBV10-1|TRBJ2-7|-
CASSEGGAPLYEQYF
TGCGCCAGCAGTGAGGGGGGAGCCCCTCTGTACGAGCAGTACTTC
>-|TRBV4-1|TRBJ1-5|-
CASSQDPSQTYYSNQPQHF
TGCGCCAGCAGCCAAGACCCCTCTCAAACGTATTATAGCAATCAGCCCCAGCATTTT
>-|TRBV19|TRBJ2-3|-
CASSMEGFPADTQYF
TGTGCCAGTAGTATGGAAGGGTTCCCGGCAGATACGCAGTATTTT
>TRBD2|TRBV7-7|TRBJ2-1|-
CALGGASMNEQFF
TGTGCCCTCGGGGGGGCTTCGATGAATGAGCAGTTCTTC
>-|TRBV19|TRBJ1-3|few
CASSISTTIYF
TGTGCCAGTAGTATTTCCACCACCATATATTTT
>TRBD1|TRBV28|TRBJ1-5|-
CAEQGAGSNQPQHF
TGTGCCGAACAGGGGGCGGGTTCCAATCAGCCCCAGCATTTT
>-|TRBV20-1|TRBJ1-2|-
CSARGAYGYTF
TGCAGTGCTAGAGGGGCCTATGGCTACACCTTC
>TRBD2|TRBV2|TRBJ2-3|-
CASSLLAGASTDTQYF
TGTGCCAGCAGTCTCCTAGCGGGGGCTAGCACAGATACGCAGTATTTT
>-|TRBV7-2|TRBJ2-3|-
CASSSFRGTDTQYF
TGTGCCAGCAGTTCCTTCAGGGGCACAGATACGCAGTATTTT
>-|TRBV7-7|TRBJ2-5|-
CASSFRVGETQYF
TGTGCCAGCAGCTTTAGGGTGGGGGAGACCCAGTACTTC
>-|TRBV6-5|TRBJ1-1|few
CASSYSQATNTEAFF
TGTGCCAGCAGTTACTCGCAGGCCACGAACACTGAAGCTTTCTTT
>TRBD2|TRBV10-3|TRBJ2-1|-
CAISYGGEWNEQFF
TGTGCCATCAGTTACGGGGGGGAATGGAATGAGCAGTTCTTC
>-|TRBV6-5|TRBJ2-7|-
CASSYATGSSYEQYF
TGTGCCAGCAGTTACGCGACGGGGAGCTCCTACGAGCAGTACTTC
>-|TRBV4-1|TRBJ1-1|-
CASSQVWVGDTEAFF
TGCGCCAGCAGCCAAGTGTGGGTTGGGGACACTGAAGCTTTCTTT
>-|TRBV10-3|TRBJ2-1|once
CATTARDEGEQFF
TGTGCTACCACCGCGAGGGATGAAGGTGAGCAGTTCTTC
>-|TRBV7-2|TRBJ2-7|few
CASSLSSYEQYF
TGTGCCAGCAGCTTAAGCAGCTACGAGCAGTACTTC
>TRBD1|TRBV4-1|TRBJ2-4|-
CASSQDRVSEFKNIQYF
TGCGCCAGCAGCCAGGACAGGGTTTCGGAGTTCAAAAACATTCAGTACTTC
>-|TRBV20-1|TRBJ1-1|-
CSAAVDTEAFF
TGCAGTGCTGCGGTGGACACTGAAGCTTTCTTT
>-|TRBV7-8|TRBJ2-7|-
CASSLLRGPRGEQYF
TGTGCCAGCAGCTTACTCCGTGGCCCACGGGGCGAGCAGTACTTC
>TRBD2|TRBV7-2|TRBJ2-1|-
CASSGLAGLAGVNEQFF
TGTGCCAGCAGCGGGCTAGCTGGACTAGCGGGAGTCAATGAGCAGTTCTTC
>-|TRBV19|TRBJ2-2|-
CASSISGWRKENTGELFF
TGTGCCAGTAGTATAAGTGGTTGGAGGAAGGAGAACACCGGGGAGCTGTTTTTT
>TRBD2|TRBV2|TRBJ2-3|-
CASRPSGRAADTQYF
TGTGCCAGCCGACCGAGCGGGAGGGCCGCGGATACGCAGTATTTT
>TRBD2|TRBV28|TRBJ2-1|-
CASSRRILAGKNEQFF
TGTGCCAGCAGCAGAAGAATACTAGCGGGAAAAAATGAGCAGTTCTTC
>-|TRBV9|TRBJ1-3|-
CASSVEGGASTIYF
TGTGCCAGCAGCGTAGAGGGGGGAGCCTCCACCATATATTTT
>TRBD2|TRBV9|TRBJ2-1|-
CASSPRGTSGRAGPYNEQFF
TGTGCCAGCAGCCCCCGGGGGACTAGCGGGAGGGCCGGGCCCTACAATGAGCAGTTCTTC
>-|TRBV28|TRBJ1-1|-
CASSYGGGTEAFF
TGTGCCAGCAGTTACGGGGGAGGGACTGAAGCTTTCTTT
>-|TRBV27|TRBJ2-7|-
CASKQNILYRGYEQYF
TGTGCCAGCAAACAGAATATCCTCTACCGGGGCTACGAGCAGTACTTC
>-|TRBV4-1|TRBJ1-2|once
CASNPPGENRNGYTF
TGCGCCAGCAACCCACCCGGGGAAAACAGGAATGGCTACACCTTC
>-|TRBV6-5|TRBJ1-6|-
CATTKTVSVALHF
TGTGCTACTACAAAGACAGTCTCTGTGGCCCTCCACTTT
>-|TRBV5-1|TRBJ1-2|-
CASSSQRNYGYTF
TGCGCCAGCAGCTCACAGAGGAACTATGGCTACACCTTC
>-|TRBV5-4|TRBJ1-2|-
CASSLNRGYGYTF
TGTGCCAGCAGCTTAAACAGAGGGTATGGCTACACCTTC